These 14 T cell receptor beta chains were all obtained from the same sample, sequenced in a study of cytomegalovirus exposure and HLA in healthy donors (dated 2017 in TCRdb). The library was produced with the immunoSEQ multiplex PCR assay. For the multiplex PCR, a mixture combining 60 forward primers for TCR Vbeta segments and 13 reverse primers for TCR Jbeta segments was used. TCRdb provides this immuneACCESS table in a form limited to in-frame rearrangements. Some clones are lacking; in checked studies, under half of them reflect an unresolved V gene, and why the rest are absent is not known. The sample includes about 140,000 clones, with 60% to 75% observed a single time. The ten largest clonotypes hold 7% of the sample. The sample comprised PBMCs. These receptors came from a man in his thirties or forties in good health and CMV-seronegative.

In DNA form, the CDR3 reads TGTGCCAGTAGTACTCTAGCGGGGGAGTACGAGCAGTACTTC. Protein sequence: CASSTLAGEYEQYF. The rearrangement links TRBV19 to TRBJ2-7, with TRBD2 identical over 10 bases. Germline V lookup: CDR1 LNHDA, CDR2 SQIVND (reference sequence). The J segment lost 4 bases and the V segment lost 4 bases, leaving 4 bases of the junction unmatched. CDR3 length: 14 amino acids.

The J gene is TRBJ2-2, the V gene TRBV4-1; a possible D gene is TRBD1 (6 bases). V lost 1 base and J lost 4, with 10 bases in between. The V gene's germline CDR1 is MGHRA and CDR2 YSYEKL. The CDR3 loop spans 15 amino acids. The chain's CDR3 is CASSQGQGPTGELFF. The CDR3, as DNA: TGCGCCAGCAGCCAAGGGCAGGGGCCCACCGGGGAGCTGTTTTTT.

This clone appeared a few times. Written as DNA, the CDR3 is TGTGCCAGCAGTGAAGCGCGCAGGCTCCACTATGGCTACACCTTC. Translating gives CASSEARRLHYGYTF. The rearrangement links TRBV2 to TRBJ1-2; D is undetermined. Germline assignment: CDR1 SNHLY and CDR2 FYNNEI. Trimming left V 0 bases short and J 3 bases short, with 11 bases between. CDR3 length equals 15 residues.

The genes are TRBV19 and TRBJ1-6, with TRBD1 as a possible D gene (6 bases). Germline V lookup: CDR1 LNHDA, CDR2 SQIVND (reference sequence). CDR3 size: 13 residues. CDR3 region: CAISLNRDSPLHF. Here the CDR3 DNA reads TGTGCTATCAGCCTCAACAGGGATTCACCCCTCCACTTT.

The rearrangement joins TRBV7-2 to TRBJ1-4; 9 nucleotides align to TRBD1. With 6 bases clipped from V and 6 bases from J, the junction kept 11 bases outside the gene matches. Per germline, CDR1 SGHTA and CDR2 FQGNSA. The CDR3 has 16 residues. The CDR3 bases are TGTGCCAGCAGGGGGGGGGTGGGACAGGGCGATGAAAAACTGTTTTTT. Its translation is CASRGGVGQGDEKLFF.

DNA of the CDR3: TGTGCCAGTACCGACAGGGCCGAGGTCACTGAAGCTTTCTTT. Translation: CASTDRAEVTEAFF. The rearrangement joins TRBV2 to TRBJ1-1, with 7 bases that match TRBD1. Losses at the gene ends were 9 bases for V and 4 bases for J; bases not matched to a gene: 11. Germline V gene data show CDR1 as SNHLY and CDR2 as FYNNEI. The CDR3 is made up of 14 amino acids.

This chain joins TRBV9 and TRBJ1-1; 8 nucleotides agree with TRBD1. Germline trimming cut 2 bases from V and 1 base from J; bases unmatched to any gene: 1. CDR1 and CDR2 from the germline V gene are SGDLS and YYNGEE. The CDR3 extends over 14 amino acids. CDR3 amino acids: CASSVGQGNTEAFF. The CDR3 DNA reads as TGTGCCAGCAGCGTTGGACAGGGGAACACTGAAGCTTTCTTT.

The CDR3 sequence: CASSLVASGAIGETQYF. The DNA for the CDR3 is TGTGCCAGCAGCTTGGTGGCTAGCGGGGCAATTGGGGAGACCCAGTACTTC. The genes are TRBV7-9 and TRBJ2-5, with 9 bases identical to TRBD2. Trimming cost V 3 bases and J 5 bases; bases outside gene matches: 13. The CDR3 consists of 17 residues. Germline-derived CDR1 and CDR2 are SEHNR and FQNEAQ (reference sequence).

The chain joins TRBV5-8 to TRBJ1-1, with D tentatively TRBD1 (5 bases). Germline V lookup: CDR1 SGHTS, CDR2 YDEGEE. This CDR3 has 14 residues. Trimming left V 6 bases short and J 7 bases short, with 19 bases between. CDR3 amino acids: CASTDQPGGNEAFF. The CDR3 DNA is TGTGCCAGCACCGACCAACCGGGGGGAAATGAAGCTTTCTTT.

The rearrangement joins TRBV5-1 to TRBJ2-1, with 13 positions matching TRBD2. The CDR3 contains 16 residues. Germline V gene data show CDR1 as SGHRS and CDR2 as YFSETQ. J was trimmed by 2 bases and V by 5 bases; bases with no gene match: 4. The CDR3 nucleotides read TGCGCCAGCAGGGAAGGGACTAGCGGGACCTACAATGAGCAGTTCTTC. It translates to CASREGTSGTYNEQFF.

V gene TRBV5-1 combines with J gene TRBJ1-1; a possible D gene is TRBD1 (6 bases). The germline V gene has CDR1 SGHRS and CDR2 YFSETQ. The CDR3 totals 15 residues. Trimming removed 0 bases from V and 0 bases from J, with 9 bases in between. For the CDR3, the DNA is TGCGCCAGCAGCTTGGCAGGACAGCTGAACACTGAAGCTTTCTTT. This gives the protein CASSLAGQLNTEAFF.

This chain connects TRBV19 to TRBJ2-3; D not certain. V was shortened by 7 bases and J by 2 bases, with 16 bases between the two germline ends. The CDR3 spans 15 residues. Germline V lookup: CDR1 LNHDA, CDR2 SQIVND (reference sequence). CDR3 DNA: TGTGCCAGTACCCGCGGCCATATTTACACAGATACGCAGTATTTT. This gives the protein CASTRGHIYTDTQYF. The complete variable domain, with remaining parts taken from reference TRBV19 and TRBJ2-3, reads DGGITQSPKYLFRKEGQNVTLSCEQNLNHDAMYWYRQDPGQGLRLIYYSQIVNDFQKGDIAEGYSVSREKKESFPLTVTSAQKNPTAFYLCASTRGHIYTDTQYFGPGTRLTVL.

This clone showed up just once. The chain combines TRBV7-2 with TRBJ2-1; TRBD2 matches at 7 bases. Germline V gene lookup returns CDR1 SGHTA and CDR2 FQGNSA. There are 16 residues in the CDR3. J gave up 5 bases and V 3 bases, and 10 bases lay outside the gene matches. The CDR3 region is CASSFPASSGHNEQFF. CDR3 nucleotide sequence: TGTGCCAGCAGCTTCCCGGCCTCTAGCGGACACAATGAGCAGTTCTTC. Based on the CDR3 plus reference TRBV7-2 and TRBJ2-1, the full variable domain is GAGVSQSPSNKVTEKGKDVELRCDPISGHTALYWYRQSLGQGLEFLIYFQGNSAPDKSGLPSDRFSAERTGGSVSTLTIQRTQQEDSAVYLCASSFPASSGHNEQFFGPGTRLTVL.

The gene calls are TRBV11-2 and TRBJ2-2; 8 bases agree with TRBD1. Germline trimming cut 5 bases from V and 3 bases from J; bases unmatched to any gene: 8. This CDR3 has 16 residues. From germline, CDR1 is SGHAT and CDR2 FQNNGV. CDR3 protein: CASSTRDRLYTGELFF. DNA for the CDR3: TGTGCCAGCAGCACCCGGGACAGGCTTTACACCGGGGAGCTGTTTTTT.